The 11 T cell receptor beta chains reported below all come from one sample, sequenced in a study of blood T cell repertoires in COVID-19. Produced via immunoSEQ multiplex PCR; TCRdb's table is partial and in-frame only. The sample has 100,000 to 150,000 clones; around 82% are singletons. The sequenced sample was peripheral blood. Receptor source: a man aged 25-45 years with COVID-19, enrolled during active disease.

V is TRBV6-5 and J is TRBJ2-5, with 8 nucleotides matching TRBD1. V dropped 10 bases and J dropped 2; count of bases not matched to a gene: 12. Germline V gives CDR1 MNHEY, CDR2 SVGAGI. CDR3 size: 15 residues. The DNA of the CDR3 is TGTGCCACCCGACGGACAGGGTCTGTTCAAGAGACCCAGTACTTC. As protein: CATRRTGSVQETQYF.

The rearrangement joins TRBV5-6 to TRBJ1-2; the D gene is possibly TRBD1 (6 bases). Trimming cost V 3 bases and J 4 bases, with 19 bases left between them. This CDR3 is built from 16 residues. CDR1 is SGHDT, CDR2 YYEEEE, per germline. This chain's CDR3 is CASSSGGQARSYGYTF. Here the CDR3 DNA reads TGTGCCAGCAGCTCGGGGGGGCAGGCCCGCTCCTATGGCTACACCTTC.

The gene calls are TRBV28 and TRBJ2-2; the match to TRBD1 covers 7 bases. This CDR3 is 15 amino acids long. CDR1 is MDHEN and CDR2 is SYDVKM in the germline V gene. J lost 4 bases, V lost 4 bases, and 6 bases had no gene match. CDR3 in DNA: TGTGCCAGCAGTTCTCCGGGACAGTTCACCGGGGAGCTGTTTTTT. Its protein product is CASSSPGQFTGELFF.

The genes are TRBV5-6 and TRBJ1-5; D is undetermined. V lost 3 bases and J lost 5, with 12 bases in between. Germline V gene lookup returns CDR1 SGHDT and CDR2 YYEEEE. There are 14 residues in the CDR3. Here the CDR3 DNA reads TGTGCCAGCAGCTACGGGAGGAGAGATCAGCCCCAGCATTTT. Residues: CASSYGRRDQPQHF.

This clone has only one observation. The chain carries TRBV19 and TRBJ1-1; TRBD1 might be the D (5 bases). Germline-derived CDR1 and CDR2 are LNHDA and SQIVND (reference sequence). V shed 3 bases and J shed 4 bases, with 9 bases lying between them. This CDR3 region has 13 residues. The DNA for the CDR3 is TGTGCCAGTAGTATGAACAGGCTCACTGAAGCTTTCTTT. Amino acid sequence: CASSMNRLTEAFF.

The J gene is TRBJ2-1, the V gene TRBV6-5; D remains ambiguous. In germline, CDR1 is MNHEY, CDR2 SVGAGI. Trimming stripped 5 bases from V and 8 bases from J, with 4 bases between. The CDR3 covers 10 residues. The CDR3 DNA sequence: TGTGCCAGCAGTCGAGATGAGCAGTTCTTC. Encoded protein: CASSRDEQFF.

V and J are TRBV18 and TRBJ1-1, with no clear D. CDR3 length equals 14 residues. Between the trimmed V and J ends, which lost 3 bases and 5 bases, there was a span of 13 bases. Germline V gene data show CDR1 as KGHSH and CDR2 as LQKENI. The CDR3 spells CASSPLRDGTEAFF. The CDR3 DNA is TGTGCCAGCTCACCCTTGAGGGATGGGACTGAAGCTTTCTTT.

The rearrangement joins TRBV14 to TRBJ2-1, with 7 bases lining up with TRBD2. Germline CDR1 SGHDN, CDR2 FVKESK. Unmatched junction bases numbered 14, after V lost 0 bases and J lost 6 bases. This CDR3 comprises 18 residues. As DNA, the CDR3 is TGTGCCAGCAGCCAAGATTCGAAGGGCGGGAGAAGAGGCAATGAGCAGTTCTTC. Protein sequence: CASSQDSKGGRRGNEQFF.

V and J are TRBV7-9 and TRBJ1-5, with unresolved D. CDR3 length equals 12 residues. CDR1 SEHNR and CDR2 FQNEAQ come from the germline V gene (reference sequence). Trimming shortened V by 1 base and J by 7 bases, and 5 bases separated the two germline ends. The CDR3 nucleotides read TGTGCCAGCAGCTTAGTTGGCCAGCCCCAGCATTTT. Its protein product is CASSLVGQPQHF.

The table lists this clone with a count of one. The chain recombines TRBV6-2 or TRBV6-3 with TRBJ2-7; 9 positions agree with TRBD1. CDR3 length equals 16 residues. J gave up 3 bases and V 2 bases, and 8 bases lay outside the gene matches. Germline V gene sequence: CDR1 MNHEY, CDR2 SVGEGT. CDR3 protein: CASSYPMRQGVYEQYF. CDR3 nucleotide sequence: TGTGCCAGCAGTTACCCGATGAGACAGGGGGTCTACGAGCAGTACTTC.

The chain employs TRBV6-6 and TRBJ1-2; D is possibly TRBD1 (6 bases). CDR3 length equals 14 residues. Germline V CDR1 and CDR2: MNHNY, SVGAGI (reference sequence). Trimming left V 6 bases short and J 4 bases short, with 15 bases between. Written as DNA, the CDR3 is TGTGCCAGCAGACCCACAGGGCAGGCCTATGGCTACACCTTC. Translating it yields CASRPTGQAYGYTF.